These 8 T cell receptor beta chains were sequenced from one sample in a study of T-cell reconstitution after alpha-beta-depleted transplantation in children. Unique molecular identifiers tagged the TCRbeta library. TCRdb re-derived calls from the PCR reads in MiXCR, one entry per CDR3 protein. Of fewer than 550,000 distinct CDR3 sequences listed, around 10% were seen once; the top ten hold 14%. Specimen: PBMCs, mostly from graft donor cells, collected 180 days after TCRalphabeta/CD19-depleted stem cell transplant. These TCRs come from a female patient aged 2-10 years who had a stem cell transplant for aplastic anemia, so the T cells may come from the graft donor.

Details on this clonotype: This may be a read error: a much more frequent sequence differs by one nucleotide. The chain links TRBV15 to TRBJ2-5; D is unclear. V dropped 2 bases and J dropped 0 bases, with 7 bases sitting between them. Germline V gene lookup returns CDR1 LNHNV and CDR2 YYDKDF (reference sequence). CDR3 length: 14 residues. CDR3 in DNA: TGTGCCACCAGCAGAAATCCAAACCAAGAGACCCAGTACTTC. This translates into CATSRNPNQETQYF. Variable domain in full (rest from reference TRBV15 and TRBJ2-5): DAMVIQNPRYQVTQFGKPVTLSCSQTLNHNVMYWYQQKSSQAPKLLFHYYDKDFNNEADTPDNFQSRRPNTSFCFLDIRSPGLGDTAMYLCATSRNPNQETQYFGPGTRLLVL.

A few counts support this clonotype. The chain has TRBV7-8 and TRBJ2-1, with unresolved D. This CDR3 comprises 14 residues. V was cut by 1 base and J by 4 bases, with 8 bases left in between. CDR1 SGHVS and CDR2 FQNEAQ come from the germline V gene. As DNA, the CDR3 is TGTGCCAGCAGCTTAGTGTGGGTTTACAATGAGCAGTTCTTC. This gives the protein CASSLVWVYNEQFF.

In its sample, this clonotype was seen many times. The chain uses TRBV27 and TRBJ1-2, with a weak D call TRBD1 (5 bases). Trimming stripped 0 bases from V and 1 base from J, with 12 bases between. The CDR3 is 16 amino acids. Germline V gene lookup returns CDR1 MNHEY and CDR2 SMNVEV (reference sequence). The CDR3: CASSLSIGTVNYGYTF. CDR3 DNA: TGTGCCAGCAGTTTATCTATTGGGACGGTTAACTATGGCTACACCTTC.

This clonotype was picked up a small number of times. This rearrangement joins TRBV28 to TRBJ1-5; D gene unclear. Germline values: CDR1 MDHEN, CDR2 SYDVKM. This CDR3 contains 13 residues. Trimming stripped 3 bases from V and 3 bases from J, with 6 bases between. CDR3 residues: CASSFSTNQPQHF. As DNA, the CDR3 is TGTGCCAGCAGTTTTTCTACCAATCAGCCCCAGCATTTT.

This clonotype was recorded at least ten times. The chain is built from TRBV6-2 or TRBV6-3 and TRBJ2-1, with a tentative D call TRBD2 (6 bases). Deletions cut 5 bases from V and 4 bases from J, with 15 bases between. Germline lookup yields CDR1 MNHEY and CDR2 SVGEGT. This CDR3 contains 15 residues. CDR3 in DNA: TGTGCCAGCAGTAGTAGCGGAGGGCTATACAATGAGCAGTTCTTC. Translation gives CASSSSGGLYNEQFF.

The CDR3 sequence is CASSPLGVNYGYTF. In DNA form, the CDR3 reads TGCGCCAGCAGCCCTCTGGGAGTAAACTATGGCTACACCTTC. The chain carries TRBV4-3 and TRBJ1-2; D is undetermined. Germline CDR1 and CDR2: LGHNA and YSLEER. This CDR3 comprises 14 residues. V was cut by 4 bases and J by 2 bases, with 11 bases left in between.

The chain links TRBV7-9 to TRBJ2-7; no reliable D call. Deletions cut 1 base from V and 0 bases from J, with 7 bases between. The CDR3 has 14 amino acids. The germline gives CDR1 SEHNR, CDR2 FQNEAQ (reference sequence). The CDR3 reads CASSLDQSSYEQYV. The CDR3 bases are TGTGCCAGCAGCTTAGACCAAAGCTCCTACGAGCAGTACGTC.

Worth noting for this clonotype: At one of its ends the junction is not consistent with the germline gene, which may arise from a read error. CDR3: CASSSQGGGLVRIF. The CDR3 nucleotides read TGTGCCAGCAGCTCCCAGGGGGGAGGGTTAGTAAGGATCTTC. This chain links TRBV7-6 with TRBJ2-1; TRBD1 or TRBD2 may be the D gene (7 bases each). Looked up from germline, CDR1 is SGHVS and CDR2 is FNYEAQ. This CDR3 is built from 14 residues.